A selection of T cell receptor beta chains follows, all from one sample in a study of tumor-infiltrating lymphocytes in primary liver carcinoma. TCRdb reanalysed the multiplex PCR reads using MiXCR and keeps one entry per CDR3 protein. The table shows some 180,000 distinct CDR3 sequences, with approximately 86% occurring only once. Specimen: tumor tissue from primary liver carcinoma. Source of these receptors: a man aged 35 to 55 with primary liver carcinoma and hepatitis B virus infection. Both conserved end residues are part of each CDR3. A D gene is named only where the DNA matches it firmly.

TRBV11-1	-	TRBJ2-7	CARSSGPGKGSYEQYF
TRBV11-2	-	TRBJ2-5	CASSHWIGPAETQYF
TRBV4-2	-	TRBJ1-2	CASSQDPSGMSYGYTF
TRBV12-3/TRBV12-4	-	TRBJ2-7	CTSRRAFMDEQYF
TRBV5-5	-	TRBJ2-2	CVSSSAQTAYTGELFF
TRBV12-3/TRBV12-4	TRBD1	TRBJ1-1	CASSRPGQGYTEAFF
TRBV29-1	-	TRBJ2-2	CNVGLRWGMTGELFF
TRBV12-3/TRBV12-4	TRBD2	TRBJ2-1	CASSSRLAGRGKLFF
TRBV6-5	-	TRBJ1-1	CAVKLGRNTEAFF
TRBV6-6	-	TRBJ1-2	CANRQYTGSYTF
TRBV11-2	TRBD2	TRBJ2-7	CASSHLSGKGAYEQYF
TRBV12-3/TRBV12-4	-	TRBJ1-4	CASSLLGDEKMFF
TRBV28	-	TRBJ1-6	CASISRVDSPLHF